This TCR beta chain was observed in a study of breast tumors, draining lymph nodes, adjacent tissues. Study-level results: Data only fit, rather than demonstrated, lymph node origin of most tumor T cells.

Axillary draining lymph nodes of breast cancer patients supplied the node samples. Via MiXCR, TCRdb re-called the multiplex PCR reads, giving one row per CDR3 protein. Of about 180,000 distinct CDR3 sequences listed, 33% are singletons. This clonotype was counted many times. Its antigen remains unidentified. The CDR3 is made up of 16 amino acids. From germline, CDR1 is MNHEY and CDR2 SMNVEV (reference sequence). V was clipped by 7 bases and J by 5 bases, with 24 bases between them. The specimen was axillary lymph node tissue. The V gene is TRBV27, the J gene TRBJ2-7, with D possibly TRBD1 on 6 matching bases. The receptor's source is a female donor with breast cancer. Some clones in this sample may be carry-over from other donors' samples. The CDR3 region has the DNA TGTGCCAGCAACCCTCGGTTCCAGGGGATAAACCACGAGCAGTACTTC. Residues: CASNPRFQGINHEQYF.